This TCR beta chain was documented in a study of yellow fever vaccine responses in identical twins. For this clonotype: Its matching antigen is unknown.

From the RT-PCR reads, TCRdb called clonotypes with MiXCR, one entry per CDR3 protein. The data show 1,200 to 1,500 distinct CDR3 sequences, 84% seen once. Whole-study findings and limits: Reported findings indicate that twins' vaccine T cell responses seemed partially convergent, partially personalized.

Material: T cells from blood (PBMCs), unsorted or a sorted subset (not recorded which), obtained before or after yellow fever vaccination (not recorded which). The sequence came from a woman aged 18-35 years who received the yellow fever vaccine.

Here the CDR3 reads CAISEQDNEQFF. The CDR3 nucleotides read TGTGCCATCAGTGAGCAGGATAATGAGCAGTTCTTC. V gene TRBV10-3 combines with J gene TRBJ2-1; D is uncertain. The V and J ends lost 2 bases and 7 bases respectively, with 6 bases between them. Looked up from germline, CDR1 is ENHRY and CDR2 is SYGVKD. The CDR3 consists of 12 residues.